This T cell receptor beta chain was recorded in a study of shared clonotypes between healthy human individuals. General study results and limits: Clonotypes not shared had lower generation probabilities than those common to all four donors.

This clone was observed a single time. Its cognate antigen is unknown. The method was immunoSEQ multiplex PCR; TCRdb's version includes in-frame clones alone and lacks a portion of them. The table lists some 580,000 clones, less than 98% of them singletons, with roughly 0.055% in the top ten. Input material: naive CD4+ T cells sorted from blood. As to subset: CD45RA+ positively selected. This clonotype was obtained from a woman in her twenties or thirties in good health.

The CDR3 DNA reads as TGTGCCTGGGGAGGACAGGGGAATTCACCCCTCCACTTT. It codes for CAWGGQGNSPLHF. The chain carries TRBV30 and TRBJ1-6, with 9 bases that match TRBD1. The V gene's germline CDR1 is GTSNPN and CDR2 SVGIG (reference sequence). The CDR3 length is 13 residues. Trimming at V came to 5 bases and at J to 7 bases, leaving 3 bases not matched to a gene.